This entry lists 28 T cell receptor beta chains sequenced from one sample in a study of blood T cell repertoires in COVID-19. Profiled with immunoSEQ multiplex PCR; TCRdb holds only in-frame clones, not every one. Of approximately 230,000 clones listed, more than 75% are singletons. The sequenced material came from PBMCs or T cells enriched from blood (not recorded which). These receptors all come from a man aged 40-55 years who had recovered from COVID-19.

CDR3 in DNA: TGTGCCATCAAGGCTGGGACAGGGGTCGGGAACACTGAAGCTTTCTTT. Encoded protein: CAIKAGTGVGNTEAFF. The V gene is TRBV10-3, the J gene TRBJ1-1, with 10 bases fitting TRBD1. CDR1 and CDR2 (germline): ENHRY, SYGVKD. Germline trimming cut 7 bases from V and 1 base from J; bases unmatched to any gene: 9. The CDR3 covers 16 residues.

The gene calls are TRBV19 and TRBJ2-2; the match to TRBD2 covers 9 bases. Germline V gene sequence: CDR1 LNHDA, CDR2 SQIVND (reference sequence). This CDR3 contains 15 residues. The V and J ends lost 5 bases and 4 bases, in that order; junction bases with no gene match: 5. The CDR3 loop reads CASSSAGGGTGELFF. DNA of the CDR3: TGTGCCAGTAGTTCAGCGGGAGGCGGCACCGGGGAGCTGTTTTTT. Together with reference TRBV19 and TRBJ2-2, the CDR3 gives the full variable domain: DGGITQSPKYLFRKEGQNVTLSCEQNLNHDAMYWYRQDPGQGLRLIYYSQIVNDFQKGDIAEGYSVSREKKESFPLTVTSAQKNPTAFYLCASSSAGGGTGELFFGEGSRLTVL.

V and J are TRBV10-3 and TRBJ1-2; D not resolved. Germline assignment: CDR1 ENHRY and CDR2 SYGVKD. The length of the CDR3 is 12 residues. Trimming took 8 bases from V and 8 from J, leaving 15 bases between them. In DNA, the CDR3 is TGTGCCATCGGGCTGGAAGGGAGAGGCTACACCTTC. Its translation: CAIGLEGRGYTF.

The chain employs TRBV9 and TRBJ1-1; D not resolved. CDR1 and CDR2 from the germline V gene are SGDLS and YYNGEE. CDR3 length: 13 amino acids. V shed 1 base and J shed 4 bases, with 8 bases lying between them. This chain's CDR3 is CASSVTPATEAFF. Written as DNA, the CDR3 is TGTGCCAGCAGCGTAACTCCCGCCACTGAAGCTTTCTTT.

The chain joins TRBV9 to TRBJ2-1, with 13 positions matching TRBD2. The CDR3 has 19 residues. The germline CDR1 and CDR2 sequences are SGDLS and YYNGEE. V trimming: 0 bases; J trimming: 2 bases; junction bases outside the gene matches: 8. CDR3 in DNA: TGTGCCAGCAGCGTAGCTACTAGCGGGGGGGGTTCCACCTACAATGAGCAGTTCTTC. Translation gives CASSVATSGGGSTYNEQFF.

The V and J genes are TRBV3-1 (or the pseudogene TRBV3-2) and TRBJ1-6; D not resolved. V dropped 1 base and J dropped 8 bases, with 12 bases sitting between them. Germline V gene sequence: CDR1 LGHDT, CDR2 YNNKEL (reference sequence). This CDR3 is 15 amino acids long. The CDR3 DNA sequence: TGTGCCAGCAGCCAAGTACCGGAGGGCGATTCACCCCTCCACTTT. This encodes CASSQVPEGDSPLHF.

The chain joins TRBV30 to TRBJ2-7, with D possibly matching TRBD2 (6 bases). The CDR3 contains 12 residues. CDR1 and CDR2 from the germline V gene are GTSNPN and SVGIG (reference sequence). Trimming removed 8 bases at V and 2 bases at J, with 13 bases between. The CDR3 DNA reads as TGTGCCGCCCTCTCGGGGGCCTACGAGCAGTACTTC. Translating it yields CAALSGAYEQYF. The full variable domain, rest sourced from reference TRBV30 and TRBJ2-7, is SQTIHQWPATLVQPVGSPLSLECTVEGTSNPNLYWYRQAAGRGLQLLFYSVGIGQISSEVPQNLSASRPQDRQFILSSKKLLLSDSGFYLCAALSGAYEQYFGPGTRLTVT.

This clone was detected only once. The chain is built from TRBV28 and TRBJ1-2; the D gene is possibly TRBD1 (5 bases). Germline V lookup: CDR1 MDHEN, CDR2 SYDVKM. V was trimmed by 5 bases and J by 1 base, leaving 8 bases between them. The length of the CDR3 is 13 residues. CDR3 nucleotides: TGTGCCAGCAGTCCAGACAGTAACTATGGCTACACCTTC. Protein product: CASSPDSNYGYTF.

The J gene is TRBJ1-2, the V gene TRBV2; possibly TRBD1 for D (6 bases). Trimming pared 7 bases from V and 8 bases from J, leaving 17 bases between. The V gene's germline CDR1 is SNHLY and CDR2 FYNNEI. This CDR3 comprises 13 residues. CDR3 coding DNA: TGTGCCAGCACCCGGCGGGGGGCGCAGGGCTACACCTTC. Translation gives CASTRRGAQGYTF.

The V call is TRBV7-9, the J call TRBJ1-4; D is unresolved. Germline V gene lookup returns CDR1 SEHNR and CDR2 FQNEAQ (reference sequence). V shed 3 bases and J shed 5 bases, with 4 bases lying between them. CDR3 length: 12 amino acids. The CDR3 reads CASSFINEKLFF. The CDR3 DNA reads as TGTGCCAGCAGCTTTATAAATGAAAAACTGTTTTTT.

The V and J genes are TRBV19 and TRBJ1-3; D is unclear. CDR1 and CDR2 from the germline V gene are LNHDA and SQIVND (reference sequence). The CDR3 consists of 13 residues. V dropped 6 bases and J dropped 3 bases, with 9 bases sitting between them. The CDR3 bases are TGTGCCAGTAGCCGGAACAGTGGAAACACCATATATTTT. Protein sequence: CASSRNSGNTIYF.

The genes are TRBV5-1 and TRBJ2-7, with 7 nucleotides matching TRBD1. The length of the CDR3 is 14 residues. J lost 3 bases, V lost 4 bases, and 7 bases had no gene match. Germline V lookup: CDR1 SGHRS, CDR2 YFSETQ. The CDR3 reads CASSPTGDSYEQYF. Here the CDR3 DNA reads TGCGCCAGCAGCCCTACAGGGGATAGCTACGAGCAGTACTTC.

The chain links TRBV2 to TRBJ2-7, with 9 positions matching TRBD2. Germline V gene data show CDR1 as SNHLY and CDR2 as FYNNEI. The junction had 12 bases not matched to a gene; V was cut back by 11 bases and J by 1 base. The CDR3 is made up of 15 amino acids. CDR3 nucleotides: TGTGCCGGACGACTAGCGGCAACCCCTTCCTACGAGCAGTACTTC. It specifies CAGRLAATPSYEQYF.

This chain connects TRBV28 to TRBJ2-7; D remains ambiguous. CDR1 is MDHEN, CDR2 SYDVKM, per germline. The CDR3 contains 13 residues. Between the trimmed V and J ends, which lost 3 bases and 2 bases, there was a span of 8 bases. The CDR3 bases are TGTGCCAGCAGTTTTCCGGTTCCCTACGAGCAGTACTTC. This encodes CASSFPVPYEQYF.

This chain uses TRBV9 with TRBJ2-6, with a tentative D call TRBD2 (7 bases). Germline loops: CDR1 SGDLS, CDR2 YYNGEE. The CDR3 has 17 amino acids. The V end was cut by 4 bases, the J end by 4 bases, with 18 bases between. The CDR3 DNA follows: TGTGCCAGCAGCCACCCAGTAGGGGGGGCCGGGGCCAACGTCCTGACTTTC. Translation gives CASSHPVGGAGANVLTF. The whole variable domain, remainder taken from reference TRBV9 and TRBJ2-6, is DSGVTQTPKHLITATGQRVTLRCSPRSGDLSVYWYQQSLDQGLQFLIQYYNGEERAKGNILERFSAQQFPDLHSELNLSSLELGDSALYFCASSHPVGGAGANVLTFGAGSRLTVL.

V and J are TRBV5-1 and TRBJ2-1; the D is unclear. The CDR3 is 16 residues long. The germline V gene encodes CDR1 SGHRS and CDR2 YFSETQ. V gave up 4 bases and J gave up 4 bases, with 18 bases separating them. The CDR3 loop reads CASSILETRSYNEQFF. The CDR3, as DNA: TGCGCCAGCAGCATACTGGAGACGCGATCTTACAATGAGCAGTTCTTC.

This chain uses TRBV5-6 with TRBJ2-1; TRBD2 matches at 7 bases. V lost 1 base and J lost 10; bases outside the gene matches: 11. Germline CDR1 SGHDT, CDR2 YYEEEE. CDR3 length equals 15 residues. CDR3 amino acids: CASSLWEGLRHEQFF. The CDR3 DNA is TGTGCCAGCAGCTTGTGGGAGGGCCTTAGGCACGAGCAGTTCTTC.

CDR3 DNA: TGTGCCAGCAGCTTAGCGTCCGGGGGGCAAGGTGGCTACACCTTC. Amino acids: CASSLASGGQGGYTF. J is TRBJ1-2 and V is TRBV7-3; TRBD1 might be the D (6 bases). V shed 2 bases and J shed 7 bases, with 17 bases lying between them. Germline loops: CDR1 SGHTA, CDR2 FQGTGA. The CDR3 is made up of 15 amino acids.

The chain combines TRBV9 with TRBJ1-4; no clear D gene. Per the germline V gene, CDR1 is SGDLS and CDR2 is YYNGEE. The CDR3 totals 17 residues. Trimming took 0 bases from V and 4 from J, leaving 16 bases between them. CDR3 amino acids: CASSVGSMTGRNEKLFF. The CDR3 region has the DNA TGTGCCAGCAGCGTAGGATCCATGACGGGTCGTAATGAAAAACTGTTTTTT.

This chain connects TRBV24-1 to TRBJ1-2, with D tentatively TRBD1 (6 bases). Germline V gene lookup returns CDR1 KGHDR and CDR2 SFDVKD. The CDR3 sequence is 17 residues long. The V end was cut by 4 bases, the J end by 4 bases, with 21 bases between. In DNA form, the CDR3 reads TGTGCCACCAGTGACCCCCGGACAGATGGGGAACGCTATGGCTACACCTTC. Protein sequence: CATSDPRTDGERYGYTF.

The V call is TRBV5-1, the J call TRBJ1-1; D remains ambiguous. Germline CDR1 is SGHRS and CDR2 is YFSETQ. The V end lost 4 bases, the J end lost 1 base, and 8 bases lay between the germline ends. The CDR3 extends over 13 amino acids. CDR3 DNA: TGCGCCAGCAGCGATGCGCCGAACACTGAAGCTTTCTTT. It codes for CASSDAPNTEAFF.

The CDR3 nucleotides read TGTGCCAGCAGTGCAAAACCAGGGGGCGACGGCTATGGCTACACCTTC. Protein sequence: CASSAKPGGDGYGYTF. The chain carries TRBV6-4 and TRBJ1-2; 8 bases line up with TRBD1. The ends lost 4 bases at V and 4 bases at J; junction bases unmatched: 11. The CDR3 runs to 16 residues. Germline V gene lookup returns CDR1 MRHNA and CDR2 SNTAGT.

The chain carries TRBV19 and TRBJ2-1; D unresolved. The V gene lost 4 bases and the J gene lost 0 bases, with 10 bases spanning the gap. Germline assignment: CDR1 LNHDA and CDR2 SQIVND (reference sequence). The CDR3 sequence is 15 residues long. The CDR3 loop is CASSNAASSYNEQFF. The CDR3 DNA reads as TGTGCCAGTAGTAACGCGGCTAGCTCCTACAATGAGCAGTTCTTC.

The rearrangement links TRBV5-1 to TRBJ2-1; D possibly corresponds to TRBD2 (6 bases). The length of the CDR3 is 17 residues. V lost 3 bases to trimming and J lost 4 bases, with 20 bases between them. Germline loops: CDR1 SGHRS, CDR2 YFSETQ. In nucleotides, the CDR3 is TGCGCCAGCAGCTCCTGGGACTCTCGACCATTTTACAATGAGCAGTTCTTC. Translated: CASSSWDSRPFYNEQFF.

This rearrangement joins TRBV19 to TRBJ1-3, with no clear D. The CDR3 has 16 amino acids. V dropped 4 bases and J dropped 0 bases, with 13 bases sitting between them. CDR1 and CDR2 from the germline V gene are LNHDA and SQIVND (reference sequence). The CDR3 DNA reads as TGTGCCAGTAGTACCTTGACACCCCGCTCTGGAAACACCATATATTTT. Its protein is CASSTLTPRSGNTIYF.

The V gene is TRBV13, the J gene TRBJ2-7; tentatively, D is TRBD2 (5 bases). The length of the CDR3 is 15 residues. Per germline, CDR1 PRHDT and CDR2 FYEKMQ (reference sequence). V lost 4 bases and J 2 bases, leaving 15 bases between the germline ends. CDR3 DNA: TGTGCCAGCAGCTCACCAGGAGGAGGTACCTACGAGCAGTACTTC. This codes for CASSSPGGGTYEQYF.

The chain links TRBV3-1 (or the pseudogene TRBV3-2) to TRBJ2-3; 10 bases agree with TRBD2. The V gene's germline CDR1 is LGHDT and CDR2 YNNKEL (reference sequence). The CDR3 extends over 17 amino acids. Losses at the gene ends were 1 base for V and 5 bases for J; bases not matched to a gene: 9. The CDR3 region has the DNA TGTGCCAGCAGCCAAGGTAGCCTAGCGGGAGTACAAGATACGCAGTATTTT. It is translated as CASSQGSLAGVQDTQYF.

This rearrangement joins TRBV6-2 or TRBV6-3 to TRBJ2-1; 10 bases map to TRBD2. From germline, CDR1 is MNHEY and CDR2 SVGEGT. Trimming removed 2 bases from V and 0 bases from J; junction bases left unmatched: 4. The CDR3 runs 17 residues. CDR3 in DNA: TGTGCCAGCAGTTACGGGGCTAGCGGGAGCTCCTACAATGAGCAGTTCTTC. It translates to CASSYGASGSSYNEQFF.